This entry is about one TCR beta chain. The target antigen is unknown. The study ran its PCR with 60 Vbeta and 13 Jbeta primers. Assay: immunoSEQ multiplex PCR; the TCRdb copy retains only in-frame clones and omits some. The sample holds 150,000 to 200,000 clones, 79% seen once. The data were obtained in a study of cytomegalovirus exposure and HLA in healthy donors. Study-level results: One variant, a missense change in DCLRE1C, was linked in a later analysis to TCR beta V- and J-gene trimming.

Sequenced material: PBMCs. The clonotype was recovered from a middle-aged man in good health and CMV-seronegative.

The CDR3 coding sequence is TGTGCCAGTACTAGGGAGATAGCGGGATTCGACGAGCAGTACTTC. Its translation is CASTREIAGFDEQYF. The chain is built from TRBV19 and TRBJ2-7; 8 nucleotides align to TRBD2. Trimming at V came to 7 bases and at J to 5 bases, leaving 13 bases not matched to a gene. CDR3 length: 15 amino acids. CDR1 and CDR2 from the germline V gene are LNHDA and SQIVND (reference sequence).